The sequence of this T cell receptor (beta chain) was determined in a study of PD-L1 blockade in urothelial cancer. Whole-study context: Male patients with bladder-origin urothelial cancer numbered about 90% of the roughly 29. Analyses were performed on blood at 3 weeks after treatment start (the second dose) and at 6 weeks.

The data were produced by immunoSEQ multiplex PCR, yet TCRdb's version contains in-frame clones alone and is incomplete. The repertoire includes under 100,000 clones, about 81% of them detected once, and approximately 9.5% sits in the top ten. This receptor was obtained from a man aged 70-80 years with urothelial cancer. Sequencing used PBMCs, obtained around atezolizumab (anti-PD-L1) treatment.

CDR3 loop: CASSVSTGFGNEQFF. CDR3 nucleotides: TGTGCCAGCAGCGTAAGTACAGGGTTCGGCAATGAGCAGTTCTTC. The rearrangement uses TRBV9 and TRBJ2-1, with TRBD1 as a possible D gene (6 bases). The CDR3 sequence is 15 residues long. V lost 1 base and J 6 bases, leaving 14 bases between the germline ends. Germline-derived CDR1 and CDR2 are SGDLS and YYNGEE. Together with reference TRBV9 and TRBJ2-1, the CDR3 gives the full variable domain: DSGVTQTPKHLITATGQRVTLRCSPRSGDLSVYWYQQSLDQGLQFLIQYYNGEERAKGNILERFSAQQFPDLHSELNLSSLELGDSALYFCASSVSTGFGNEQFFGPGTRLTVL.